These 18 T cell receptor beta chains share one sample of origin, sequenced in a study of OX40 agonist ivuxolimab in advanced cancers. Using immunoSEQ multiplex PCR, the repertoire was profiled, and TCRdb retains in-frame clones only, with some absent. The repertoire has about 15,000 clones, 65% to 75% of them found once; the top ten carry around 33%. This sample comprised CD4+ or CD8+ T cells sorted from blood, obtained in a trial of the OX40 agonist ivuxolimab. The source of these receptors is an adult with an advanced solid tumor such as melanoma, head and neck, liver or kidney cancer.

The gene calls are TRBV6-1 and TRBJ2-5; D might be TRBD2 (6 bases). The DNA matches TRBJ2-7 better at its end, which makes the J call doubtful. The CDR3 contains 14 residues. The germline V gene has CDR1 MNHNS and CDR2 SASEGT. The CDR3 loop reads CASSGRGASYEQYF. CDR3 in DNA: TGTGCCAGCAGTGGGAGGGGAGCTAGCTACGAGCAGTACTTC.

The gene calls are TRBV19 and TRBJ2-1; D ambiguous. This CDR3 has 13 amino acids. CDR1 LNHDA and CDR2 SQIVND come from the germline V gene (reference sequence). The germline V and J ends were trimmed by 3 bases and 9 bases, with 12 bases remaining between them. CDR3 sequence (DNA): TGTGCCAGTAGTATTCGGAATACCGTTGAGCAGTTCTTC. The encoded protein is CASSIRNTVEQFF.

In nucleotides, the CDR3 is TGTGCCAGCAGTTACTCTGGCTCCTACGAGCAGTACTTC. Its translation: CASSYSGSYEQYF. The chain has TRBV6-5 and TRBJ2-7; D ambiguous. Trimming removed 0 bases from V and 0 bases from J, with 3 bases in between. There are 13 residues in the CDR3. Germline CDR1 is MNHEY and CDR2 is SVGAGI.

V usage is TRBV11-2 and J usage is TRBJ1-2; 8 positions agree with TRBD1. The CDR3 length is 15 residues. Trimming cost V 6 bases and J 4 bases; bases outside gene matches: 10. CDR1 SGHAT and CDR2 FQNNGV come from the germline V gene. The CDR3 DNA is TGTGCCAGCAGTTATGACAGGGGCCCTTCCTATGGCTACACCTTC. Translating it yields CASSYDRGPSYGYTF.

The CDR3 nucleotides read TGCAGCGTTGAAGACGGACAGGTTGATGGCTACACCTTC. This gives the protein CSVEDGQVDGYTF. The V and J genes are TRBV29-1 and TRBJ1-2; 7 nucleotides align to TRBD1. Germline V gene data show CDR1 as SQVTM and CDR2 as ANQGSEA. V lost 0 bases to trimming and J lost 6 bases; unmatched junction nucleotides: 4. The CDR3 extends over 13 amino acids.

The chain recombines TRBV28 with TRBJ2-2, with TRBD2 matching 10 bases. Trimming cost V 6 bases and J 0 bases; bases outside gene matches: 7. Per the germline V gene, CDR1 is MDHEN and CDR2 is SYDVKM. This CDR3 region has 17 residues. This chain's CDR3 is CASSQGLAPSNTGELFF. The CDR3 DNA sequence: TGTGCCAGCAGCCAGGGACTAGCGCCCTCGAACACCGGGGAGCTGTTTTTT.

The chain combines TRBV19 with TRBJ2-7; D is possibly TRBD1 or TRBD2 (5 bases each). With 4 bases removed from V and 2 bases from J, the gap between germline ends came to 15 bases. The germline V gene has CDR1 LNHDA and CDR2 SQIVND (reference sequence). This CDR3 contains 15 residues. The chain's CDR3 is CASSNGWDGTYEQYF. The CDR3 DNA follows: TGTGCCAGTAGTAATGGATGGGACGGAACCTACGAGCAGTACTTC.

This clone was observed a single time. The chain has TRBV4-3 and TRBJ2-1; D not resolved. CDR3 length: 17 residues. Germline loops: CDR1 LGHNA, CDR2 YSLEER. Deletions cut 1 base from V and 0 bases from J, with 13 bases between. DNA of the CDR3: TGCGCCAGCAGCCAAGGTCCGGGTCAAAGCTCCTACAATGAGCAGTTCTTC. Translating it yields CASSQGPGQSSYNEQFF.

The chain is built from TRBV29-1 and TRBJ2-7; D remains unclear. Germline V gene sequence: CDR1 SQVTM, CDR2 ANQGSEA. CDR3 length: 13 amino acids. The germline V and J ends were trimmed by 0 bases and 3 bases, with 9 bases remaining between them. CDR3 nucleotide sequence: TGCAGCGTTGAAGACGGGCAGCACTACGAGCAGTACTTC. It yields the protein CSVEDGQHYEQYF.

This clone was seen a single time. This rearrangement joins TRBV7-6 to TRBJ2-7, with TRBD2 matching over 14 bases. The J segment lost 7 bases and the V segment lost 2 bases, leaving 4 bases of the junction unmatched. This CDR3 spans 15 amino acids. Germline CDR1 SGHVS, CDR2 FNYEAQ. The CDR3 is CASSLQTSGRGEQYF. The DNA for the CDR3 is TGTGCCAGCAGCTTACAGACTAGCGGGAGGGGTGAGCAGTACTTC.

The chain recombines TRBV6-1 with TRBJ1-3; D gene ambiguous. This CDR3 spans 14 amino acids. Trimming took off 7 bases at V and 0 bases at J, with 10 bases between the two ends. Germline V gene sequence: CDR1 MNHNS, CDR2 SASEGT. The CDR3 DNA reads TGTGCCAGCACGGACGGAGCCTCTGGAAACACCATATATTTT. Amino acids: CASTDGASGNTIYF.

V usage is TRBV14 and J usage is TRBJ2-1; no clear D gene. The CDR3 is made up of 13 amino acids. The V and J ends lost 1 base and 6 bases respectively, with 7 bases between them. Looked up from germline, CDR1 is SGHDN and CDR2 is FVKESK. Here the CDR3 reads CASSQVRGNEQFF. CDR3 DNA sequence: TGTGCCAGCAGCCAAGTCCGTGGCAATGAGCAGTTCTTC.

The V gene is TRBV11-1, the J gene TRBJ2-7, with D perhaps TRBD2 (6 bases). This CDR3 has 13 amino acids. The V end lost 5 bases, the J end lost 2 bases, and 10 bases lay between the germline ends. The germline CDR1 and CDR2 sequences are SGHAT and FQDESV (reference sequence). CDR3 sequence: CASSPGRAYEQYF. The CDR3 coding sequence is TGTGCCAGCAGCCCCGGGAGAGCCTACGAGCAGTACTTC.

The V and J genes are TRBV19 and TRBJ2-1, with D possibly TRBD2 on 5 matching bases. This CDR3 has 15 residues. Germline CDR1 reads LNHDA; CDR2 reads SQIVND (reference sequence). V lost 6 bases and J 1 base, leaving 13 bases between the germline ends. The CDR3 loop reads CASSSLAFSYNEQFF. CDR3 in DNA: TGTGCCAGTAGCTCATTAGCGTTTTCCTACAATGAGCAGTTCTTC.

This clone occurred a few times. The CDR3 DNA follows: TGTGCCAGCAGCGTGGGGAGCCCAGATACGCAGTATTTT. It is translated as CASSVGSPDTQYF. J is TRBJ2-3 and V is TRBV9; tentative D call: TRBD2 (5 bases). Looked up from germline, CDR1 is SGDLS and CDR2 is YYNGEE. V dropped 2 bases and J dropped 4 bases, with 8 bases sitting between them. This CDR3 comprises 13 residues.

The J gene is TRBJ1-2, the V gene TRBV15; 8 bases are shared with TRBD1. With V trimmed by 4 bases and J by 2 bases, 3 bases remained unmatched. The CDR3 is 14 amino acids. Germline loops: CDR1 LNHNV, CDR2 YYDKDF (reference sequence). CDR3 in DNA: TGTGCCACCAGCACCGACAGGGGCAACTATGGCTACACCTTC. It is translated as CATSTDRGNYGYTF.

This clone is medium-sized by share. V gene TRBV6-4 combines with J gene TRBJ2-2; 12 positions match TRBD2. The V gene's germline CDR1 is MRHNA and CDR2 SNTAGT. This CDR3 contains 15 residues. V shed 5 bases, J shed 5 bases, and the junction held 3 bases outside the gene matches. CDR3 in amino acids: CASSLTSGSTGELFF. The CDR3 bases are TGTGCCAGCAGTCTGACTAGCGGGAGTACCGGGGAGCTGTTTTTT.

This clone has only one observation. V usage is TRBV19 and J usage is TRBJ2-7; D not certain. Trimming pared 3 bases from V and 0 bases from J, leaving 9 bases between. This CDR3 has 14 amino acids. Per the germline V gene, CDR1 is LNHDA and CDR2 is SQIVND (reference sequence). DNA of the CDR3: TGTGCCAGTAGTATTAGCTCTTACTCCTACGAGCAGTACTTC. Its protein product is CASSISSYSYEQYF.